The rows below give T cell receptor beta chains drawn from one sample of a study of cytomegalovirus exposure and HLA in healthy donors. Libraries were prepared by immunoSEQ multiplex PCR; TCRdb keeps only in-frame clonotypes and omits some of them. The table records about 140,000 clones, 75% to 85% of them present only once. Specimen: PBMCs. The receptors were sampled from a man between 50 and 59 years old in good health and CMV-seronegative. Each CDR3 is given without its conserved first and last residue.

J gene: TRBJ2-7; V gene: TRBV4-2; CDR3 protein: ASSQGTGLAGGPSISYEQY
J gene: TRBJ2-7; V gene: TRBV25-1; CDR3 protein: ASRLTGGNYEQY
J gene: TRBJ1-6; V gene: TRBV4-1; CDR3 protein: ASSQFRDRGSSYNSPLH
J gene: TRBJ1-4; V gene: TRBV4-2; CDR3 protein: ASSQDSATNEKLF
J gene: TRBJ2-7; V gene: TRBV18; CDR3 protein: ASSPPASGAYEQY
J gene: TRBJ2-2; V gene: TRBV19; CDR3 protein: ASSILAGMNTGELF
J gene: TRBJ1-5; V gene: TRBV18; CDR3 protein: ASSPQGNSNQPQH
J gene: TRBJ2-7; V gene: TRBV11-3; CDR3 protein: ASSLAGTGKRY
J gene: TRBJ1-4; V gene: TRBV5-1; CDR3 protein: ASSQRGQGGTNEKLF
J gene: TRBJ1-1; V gene: TRBV7-8; CDR3 protein: ASSFSEQGEAF
J gene: TRBJ2-7; V gene: TRBV18; CDR3 protein: ASSSTSGRANEQY
J gene: TRBJ1-6; V gene: TRBV5-5; CDR3 protein: ASSPLGGVNSPLH
J gene: TRBJ1-6; V gene: TRBV4-2; CDR3 protein: ASSQRGQGFGNSYNSPLH
J gene: TRBJ2-5; V gene: TRBV27; CDR3 protein: ASSPLLTGTGAQETQY
J gene: TRBJ2-1; V gene: TRBV6-5; CDR3 protein: ASSSRQGNVHEQF
J gene: TRBJ2-4; V gene: TRBV6-1; CDR3 protein: ASLPNRVENIQY
J gene: TRBJ2-1; V gene: TRBV5-4; CDR3 protein: ASSLGTGLAGGSSYNEQF
J gene: TRBJ1-1; V gene: TRBV28; CDR3 protein: ASRRTGGILYTEAF
J gene: TRBJ1-1; V gene: TRBV5-1; CDR3 protein: ASSLGQTGEGRPF
J gene: TRBJ1-1; V gene: TRBV5-1; CDR3 protein: ASSGTGANTEAF
J gene: TRBJ2-1; V gene: TRBV13; CDR3 protein: ASSFQREGYNEQF
J gene: TRBJ1-2; V gene: TRBV7-8; CDR3 protein: ASSFNQGVGGYT
J gene: TRBJ1-5; V gene: TRBV6-6; CDR3 protein: ASMGASEGNQPQH
J gene: TRBJ1-5; V gene: TRBV30; CDR3 protein: AWSGGRGNNQPQH
J gene: TRBJ1-5; V gene: TRBV6-5; CDR3 protein: ASSGTGDQPQH
J gene: TRBJ2-7; V gene: TRBV5-1; CDR3 protein: ASSLEQSYEQY
J gene: TRBJ2-1; V gene: TRBV4-1; CDR3 protein: ASSPRDSTNEQF
J gene: TRBJ1-2; V gene: TRBV30; CDR3 protein: AWRGGFDGYT
J gene: TRBJ1-1; V gene: TRBV19; CDR3 protein: ASSIPGGGTEAF
J gene: TRBJ1-4; V gene: TRBV5-6; CDR3 protein: ASSFSRNEKLF
J gene: TRBJ2-6; V gene: TRBV30; CDR3 protein: AWETGGTGGANVLT
J gene: TRBJ2-2; V gene: TRBV5-4; CDR3 protein: ASSSGNTGELF
J gene: TRBJ2-5; V gene: TRBV5-4; CDR3 protein: ASSLWLRGLQETQY
J gene: TRBJ1-3; V gene: TRBV9; CDR3 protein: ASSVGGQGGNTIY
J gene: TRBJ1-2; V gene: TRBV18; CDR3 protein: ASSPGTANYGYT